Included here is one TCR beta chain sequence, with context. Cells sorted as Tregs were CD4+, CD25+ and CD127-/low. Germline values: CDR1 KGHDR, CDR2 SFDVKD. This CDR3 region has 14 residues. Trimming shortened V by 2 bases and J by 5 bases, and 9 bases separated the two germline ends. TCRdb fed the 5' RACE reads into MiXCR, producing one record per CDR3 protein. The sample holds 30,000 or so distinct CDR3 sequences, roughly a quarter seen once. The sequenced sample was tumor-infiltrating Tregs sorted from the breast tumor. The chain is built from TRBV24-1 and TRBJ1-5; D unresolved. The clonotype comes from a female donor with breast cancer. The CDR3 DNA sequence: TGTGCCACCAGTGATTCAGGAAAAGATCAGCCCCAGCATTTT. Amino acid sequence: CATSDSGKDQPQHF.